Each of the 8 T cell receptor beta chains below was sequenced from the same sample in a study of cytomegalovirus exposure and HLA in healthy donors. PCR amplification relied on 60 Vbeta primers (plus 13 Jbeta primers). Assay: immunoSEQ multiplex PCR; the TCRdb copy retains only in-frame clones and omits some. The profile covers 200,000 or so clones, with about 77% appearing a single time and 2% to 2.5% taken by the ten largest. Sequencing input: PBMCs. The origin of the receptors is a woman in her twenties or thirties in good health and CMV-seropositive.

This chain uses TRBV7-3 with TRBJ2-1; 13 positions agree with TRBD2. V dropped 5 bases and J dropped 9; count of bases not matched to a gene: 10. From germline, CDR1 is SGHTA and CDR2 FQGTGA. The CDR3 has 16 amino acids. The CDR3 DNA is TGTGCCAGCAGCCCGCGGACTAGCGGGAGTATTGGTGAGCAGTTCTTC. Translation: CASSPRTSGSIGEQFF.

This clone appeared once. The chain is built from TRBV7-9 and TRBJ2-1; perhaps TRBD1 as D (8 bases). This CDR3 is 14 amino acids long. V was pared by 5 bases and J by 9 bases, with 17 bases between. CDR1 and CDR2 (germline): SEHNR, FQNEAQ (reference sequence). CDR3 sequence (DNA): TGTGCCAGCAGCACCCTACAGGGGGGGGGTGAGCAGTTCTTC. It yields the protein CASSTLQGGGEQFF.

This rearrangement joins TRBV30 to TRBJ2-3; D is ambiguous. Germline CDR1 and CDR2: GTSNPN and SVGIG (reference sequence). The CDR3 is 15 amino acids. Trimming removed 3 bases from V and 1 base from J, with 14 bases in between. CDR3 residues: CAWSRLSLRTDTQYF. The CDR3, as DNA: TGTGCCTGGAGCCGACTGAGTCTTCGCACAGATACGCAGTATTTT.

In nucleotides, the CDR3 is TGTGCCAGTTGGACCCCAGGGCTCAGGGATGAAAAACTGTTTTTT. Encoded protein: CASWTPGLRDEKLFF. This chain links TRBV19 with TRBJ1-4; weak D call: TRBD1 (5 bases). V lost 8 bases and J 6 bases, leaving 19 bases between the germline ends. In germline, CDR1 is LNHDA, CDR2 SQIVND (reference sequence). The CDR3 is 15 residues long.

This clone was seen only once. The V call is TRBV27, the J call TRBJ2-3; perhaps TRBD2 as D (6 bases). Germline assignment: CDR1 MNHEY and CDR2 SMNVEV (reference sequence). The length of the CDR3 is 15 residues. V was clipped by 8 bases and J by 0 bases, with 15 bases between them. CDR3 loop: CASQKEGKSTDTQYF. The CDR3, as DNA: TGTGCCAGCCAGAAGGAGGGGAAAAGCACAGATACGCAGTATTTT.

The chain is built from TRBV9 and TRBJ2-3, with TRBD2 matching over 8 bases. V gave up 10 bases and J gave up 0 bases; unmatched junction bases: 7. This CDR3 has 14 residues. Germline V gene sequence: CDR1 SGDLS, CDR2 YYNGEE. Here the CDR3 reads CAGWTSWSTDTQYF. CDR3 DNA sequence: TGTGCCGGATGGACTAGCTGGAGCACAGATACGCAGTATTTT.

CDR3 bases: TGCAGCGTAACCAGGGTCACTAATGAAAAACTGTTTTTT. The encoded protein is CSVTRVTNEKLFF. The genes are TRBV29-1 and TRBJ1-4; D may be TRBD1 (5 bases). The CDR3 totals 13 residues. V shed 6 bases and J shed 2 bases, with 10 bases lying between them. The germline CDR1 and CDR2 sequences are SQVTM and ANQGSEA.

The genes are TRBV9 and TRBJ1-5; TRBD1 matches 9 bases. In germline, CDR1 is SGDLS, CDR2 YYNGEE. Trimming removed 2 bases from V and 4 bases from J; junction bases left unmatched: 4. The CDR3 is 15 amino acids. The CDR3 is CASSVGQGINQPQHF. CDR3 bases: TGTGCCAGCAGCGTCGGACAGGGGATTAATCAGCCCCAGCATTTT.